This T cell receptor beta chain was found in a study of blood T cell repertoires in COVID-19. Study-level background: Researchers got acute and convalescent COVID-19 samples from the United States, Italy and Spain. PBMCs, B-cell-depleted T cells, or T cells provided the cDNA or gDNA that made up the material.

The germline V and J ends were trimmed by 4 bases and 9 bases, with 11 bases remaining between them. The CDR3 loop spans 13 amino acids. From germline, CDR1 is SGHDT and CDR2 YYEEEE. Sequenced by immunoSEQ multiplex PCR; TCRdb stores in-frame clones only, minus some. The sample lists over 150,000 clones, roughly 94% seen once, with about 0.8% in the top ten. The receptor was isolated from a man younger than 45 with COVID-19, enrolled during active disease. Sequencing input: peripheral blood. The rearrangement uses TRBV5-6 and TRBJ1-6, with D maybe TRBD1 (5 bases). CDR3 DNA sequence: TGTGCCAGCAGCCCTGCGGGGGGTTCACCCCTCCACTTT. This encodes CASSPAGGSPLHF.